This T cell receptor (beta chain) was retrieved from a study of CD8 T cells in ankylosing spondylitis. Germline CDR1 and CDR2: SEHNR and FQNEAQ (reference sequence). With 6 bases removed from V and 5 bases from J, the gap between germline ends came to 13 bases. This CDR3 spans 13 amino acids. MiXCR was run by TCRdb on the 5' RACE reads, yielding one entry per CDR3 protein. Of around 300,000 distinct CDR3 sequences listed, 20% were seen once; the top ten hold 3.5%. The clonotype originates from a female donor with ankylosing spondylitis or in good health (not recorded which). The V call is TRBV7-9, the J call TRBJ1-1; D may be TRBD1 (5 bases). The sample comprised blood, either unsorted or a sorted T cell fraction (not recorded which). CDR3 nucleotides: TGTGCCAGCAGAGAGGCGGGGGGGACTGAAGCTTTCTTT. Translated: CASREAGGTEAFF.